A selection of T cell receptor beta chains follows, all from one sample in a study of cytomegalovirus exposure and HLA in healthy donors. The table came from immunoSEQ multiplex PCR; TCRdb's copy has only in-frame clones and leaves some out. Of some 170,000 clones listed, about four fifths were seen once; the top ten hold over 8.5%. Sequenced material: PBMCs. The origin of the receptors is a man aged 50 to 60 in good health and CMV-seropositive. Both conserved end residues are part of each CDR3. The D gene is left open where the match is weak. Clone size, where shown, is once, few, many, or a class for clones that have expanded.

-,-,TRBJ1-6,TRBV30,CAWTPGLRDSPLHF,TGTGCCTGGACTCCGGGACTCCGGGATTCACCCCTCCACTTT
-,-,TRBJ1-1,TRBV5-1,CASSNWESGAEAFF,TGCGCCAGCAGCAACTGGGAGAGCGGCGCTGAAGCTTTCTTT
-,-,TRBJ1-5,TRBV6-1,CASSEAGGVNQPQHF,TGTGCCAGCAGTGAAGCAGGAGGAGTTAATCAGCCCCAGCATTTT
-,TRBD2,TRBJ2-3,TRBV5-8,CASSPGLASDTQYF,TGTGCCAGCAGTCCCGGACTAGCCTCCGATACGCAGTATTTT
-,TRBD2,TRBJ2-4,TRBV5-4,CASSLLSGGAQNIQYF,TGTGCCAGCAGCTTGCTTAGCGGGGGGGCCCAAAACATTCAGTACTTC
-,TRBD2,TRBJ2-3,TRBV4-3,CASSQDRTAGGDTQYF,TGCGCCAGCAGCCAAGATCGGACCGCGGGAGGAGATACGCAGTATTTT
few,TRBD2,TRBJ2-1,TRBV10-2,CASSGEGTSGGPTYNEQFF,TGCGCCAGCAGTGGCGAGGGGACTAGCGGGGGACCAACCTACAATGAGCAGTTCTTC
medium-sized,-,TRBJ1-5,TRBV28,CASIGSFQPQHF,TGTGCCAGCATAGGGAGTTTCCAGCCCCAGCATTTT
-,-,TRBJ1-1,TRBV29-1,CSVASNRVTTEAFF,TGCAGCGTCGCCTCCAACAGGGTCACCACTGAAGCTTTCTTT
-,-,TRBJ2-3,TRBV7-9,CASSHGQRTDTQYF,TGTGCCAGCAGTCATGGACAGCGCACAGATACGCAGTATTTT
-,TRBD2,TRBJ2-5,TRBV30,CATEGVAGEKTQYF,TGTGCCACGGAGGGGGTAGCGGGGGAGAAGACCCAGTACTTC
-,TRBD2,TRBJ2-1,TRBV30,CAWGLAGGLLANEQFF,TGTGCCTGGGGACTGGCGGGGGGTCTCCTTGCGAATGAGCAGTTCTTC
-,-,TRBJ2-5,TRBV25-1,CASSQDSTRQETQYF,TGTGCCAGCAGCCAAGACAGTACTCGCCAAGAGACCCAGTACTTC
-,TRBD2,TRBJ2-1,TRBV11-1,CASSLRIAGGFNEQFF,TGTGCCAGCAGCTTACGCATAGCGGGGGGTTTCAATGAGCAGTTCTTC
-,-,TRBJ1-4,TRBV2,CASKGQINEKLFF,TGTGCCAGCAAAGGACAGATCAATGAAAAACTGTTTTTT
-,-,TRBJ1-1,TRBV11-1,CASTTGGENTEAFF,TGTGCCAGCACCACGGGGGGGGAGAACACTGAAGCTTTCTTT
-,-,TRBJ1-5,TRBV11-2,CASSLGGGQPQHF,TGTGCCAGCAGCTTAGGAGGGGGTCAGCCCCAGCATTTT
once,TRBD2,TRBJ2-1,TRBV2,CASSQTSGRRDEQFF,TGTGCCAGCAGTCAGACTAGCGGGAGACGCGATGAGCAGTTCTTC
-,-,TRBJ2-1,TRBV7-2,CASSLVIGGQGNEQFF,TGTGCCAGCAGCTTAGTTATCGGGGGTCAGGGCAATGAGCAGTTCTTC
-,TRBD1,TRBJ2-7,TRBV7-2,CASSRTGGNHEQYF,TGTGCCAGCAGCCGGACAGGGGGGAACCACGAGCAGTACTTC
once,-,TRBJ1-1,TRBV5-1,CASSSSGGAMNTEAFF,TGCGCCAGCAGCTCCTCTGGGGGGGCAATGAACACTGAAGCTTTCTTT
-,-,TRBJ2-5,TRBV28,CASRGFQETQYF,TGTGCCAGCCGGGGGTTCCAAGAGACCCAGTACTTC
-,TRBD1,TRBJ2-7,TRBV19,CASSILTGGSYEQYF,TGTGCCAGTAGTATCTTGACAGGGGGCTCCTACGAGCAGTACTTC
-,-,TRBJ2-7,TRBV5-6,CASSLARAEEQYF,TGTGCCAGCAGCTTGGCCAGGGCGGAAGAGCAGTACTTC
-,-,TRBJ1-4,TRBV15,CATSPRAVTNEKLFF,TGTGCCACCAGCCCCCGTGCAGTAACTAATGAAAAACTGTTTTTT
once,-,TRBJ2-2,TRBV4-3,CASSQEWQTKRELFF,TGCGCCAGCAGCCAAGAGTGGCAAACAAAAAGGGAGCTGTTTTTT
-,TRBD1,TRBJ2-1,TRBV28,CASSSRGRAEQFF,TGTGCCAGCAGTTCCAGGGGGCGGGCTGAGCAGTTCTTC
-,TRBD1,TRBJ2-7,TRBV7-9,CASSFRDRGHEQYF,TGTGCCAGCAGCTTTCGGGACAGGGGTCACGAGCAGTACTTC
-,TRBD1,TRBJ1-2,TRBV5-1,CASSLEGQGNGYTF,TGCGCCAGCAGCTTGGAGGGACAGGGGAATGGCTACACCTTC
-,TRBD1,TRBJ2-5,TRBV28,CASITSGTGGETQYF,TGTGCCAGCATTACATCCGGGACAGGGGGAGAGACCCAGTACTTC
once,TRBD1,TRBJ2-7,TRBV7-2,CASSADRASYEQYF,TGTGCCAGCAGCGCGGACAGGGCGTCCTACGAGCAGTACTTC
-,TRBD1,TRBJ2-1,TRBV29-1,CSGKRVGTGDHNEQFF,TGCAGCGGCAAGAGGGTCGGGACAGGGGACCACAATGAGCAGTTCTTC
-,-,TRBJ2-1,TRBV4-3,CASSHSGRGGEQFF,TGCGCCAGCAGCCACTCCGGACGAGGGGGTGAGCAGTTCTTC
-,-,TRBJ1-6,TRBV11-1,CASSSLTGSAYNSPLHF,TGTGCCAGCAGCTCCTTAACAGGGTCGGCCTATAATTCACCCCTCCACTTT
-,TRBD2,TRBJ2-7,TRBV5-1,CASSPAGTSFNEQYF,TGCGCCAGCAGCCCGGCCGGGACTAGCTTTAACGAGCAGTACTTC
once,TRBD1,TRBJ2-1,TRBV25-1,CASSEGTGWDEQFF,TGTGCCAGCAGTGAGGGGACAGGGTGGGATGAGCAGTTCTTC
-,TRBD2,TRBJ2-5,TRBV5-4,CASTPGLAGETQYF,TGTGCCAGCACCCCGGGACTAGCGGGAGAGACCCAGTACTTC
-,TRBD1,TRBJ1-1,TRBV28,CASRPSQGARTEAFF,TGTGCCAGCAGACCATCACAGGGGGCGCGTACTGAAGCTTTCTTT
-,TRBD2,TRBJ2-2,TRBV5-4,CASSSRTSGSSIGELFF,TGTGCCAGCAGCTCAAGGACTAGCGGGAGTTCTATCGGGGAGCTGTTTTTT
few,-,TRBJ1-3,TRBV2,CASSGTGSSGNTIYF,TGTGCCAGCAGTGGAACAGGGAGCTCTGGAAACACCATATATTTT
-,TRBD2,TRBJ2-7,TRBV11-2,CASSKQRGVDEQYF,TGTGCCAGCAGCAAGCAGCGGGGGGTCGACGAGCAGTACTTC
-,TRBD2,TRBJ2-1,TRBV29-1,CSVGTRPNEQFF,TGCAGCGTTGGGACTAGGCCCAATGAGCAGTTCTTC
-,TRBD1,TRBJ1-1,TRBV4-2,CASSQGIGDRGEAFF,TGTGCCAGCAGCCAGGGTATAGGGGACAGGGGGGAAGCTTTCTTT
-,TRBD1,TRBJ2-7,TRBV6-5,CASSYSGTGEQYF,TGTGCCAGCAGTTACTCCGGGACAGGAGAGCAGTACTTC
-,-,TRBJ2-2,TRBV5-1,CASSLLGTINTGELFF,TGCGCCAGCAGCCTATTGGGGACAATTAACACCGGGGAGCTGTTTTTT
-,-,TRBJ2-7,TRBV7-3,CASSHPGYEQYF,TGTGCCAGCAGTCACCCGGGGTACGAGCAGTACTTC
-,-,TRBJ1-2,TRBV2,CASSQGQGGGYTF,TGTGCCAGCAGCCAAGGGCAGGGCGGCGGCTACACCTTC
-,TRBD1,TRBJ2-1,TRBV18,CASSPAGTGGYNEQFF,TGTGCCAGCTCACCCGCCGGGACAGGGGGCTACAATGAGCAGTTCTTC
-,TRBD1,TRBJ2-7,TRBV25-1,CASKDRQGPFSYEQYF,TGTGCCAGCAAAGATCGACAGGGCCCTTTCTCCTACGAGCAGTACTTC
few,TRBD1,TRBJ1-2,TRBV2,CASSERTGETYGYTF,TGTGCCAGCAGTGAACGGACAGGCGAAACTTATGGCTACACCTTC
-,-,TRBJ2-7,TRBV12-1,CASSFMAGGHLEQYF,TGTGCCAGCAGCTTTATGGCGGGAGGGCATCTCGAGCAGTACTTC
-,TRBD1,TRBJ2-7,TRBV5-1,CASSVTGGYEQYF,TGCGCCAGCAGCGTGACAGGGGGCTACGAGCAGTACTTC
-,TRBD1,TRBJ1-5,TRBV18,CASSPGQGTGQPQHF,TGTGCCAGCTCACCCGGACAGGGGACAGGTCAGCCCCAGCATTTT
-,-,TRBJ1-2,TRBV28,CASSSTVNYGYTF,TGTGCCAGCAGTTCGACAGTTAACTATGGCTACACCTTC
-,TRBD2,TRBJ2-2,TRBV5-5,CASSLQAGGAGGELFF,TGTGCCAGCAGCTTGCAAGCGGGGGGCGCGGGCGGGGAGCTGTTTTTT
-,TRBD2,TRBJ2-7,TRBV19,CASSPTSGSGYEQYF,TGTGCCAGTAGCCCCACTAGCGGGAGCGGGTACGAGCAGTACTTC
-,TRBD1,TRBJ2-7,TRBV5-6,CASSTLRDRAVRQYF,TGTGCCAGCAGCACGCTCCGGGACAGGGCTGTTCGGCAGTACTTC
-,-,TRBJ1-5,TRBV7-2,CASSFNNQPQHF,TGTGCCAGCAGCTTCAACAATCAGCCCCAGCATTTT
-,TRBD1,TRBJ2-1,TRBV20-1,CSRDSNNEQFF,TGCAGCCGGGACAGCAACAATGAGCAGTTCTTC